Sequencing of this T cell receptor (beta chain) was carried out in a study of T-cell reconstitution after alpha-beta-depleted transplantation in children. This clonotype was counted a few times. Unique molecular identifiers tagged the TCRbeta library. TCRdb re-called the PCR reads with MiXCR, one entry per CDR3 protein. In the table there are 640,000 or so distinct CDR3 sequences, approximately 16% of which are singletons. The clonotype comes from a human donor who donated a stem cell graft to a child with acute myeloid leukemia. The sequencing used PBMCs from the stem cell graft donor, collected from the stem cell graft.

The CDR3 sequence is CASTWTTREQYF. Written as DNA, the CDR3 is TGTGCCAGCACCTGGACCACAAGGGAGCAGTACTTC. The gene calls are TRBV6-2 or TRBV6-3 and TRBJ2-7; no firm D call. The CDR3 runs to 12 residues. The germline gives CDR1 MNHEY, CDR2 SVGEGT. V shed 7 bases and J shed 7 bases, with 14 bases lying between them.